One sample yielded the 23 T cell receptor beta chains listed below, sequenced in a study of cytomegalovirus exposure and HLA in healthy donors. With 60 Vbeta and 13 Jbeta primers, the PCR was carried out. Clones were read by immunoSEQ multiplex PCR, and TCRdb kept only the in-frame ones, dropping some. The sample holds some 170,000 clones; roughly 82% are singletons and the top ten take more than 1.3%. Sequenced sample: PBMCs. Receptors were obtained from a girl aged 10 to 17 in good health and CMV-seropositive.

This sequence joins TRBV10-3 and TRBJ1-1; 10 bases are a match to TRBD1. Per germline, CDR1 ENHRY and CDR2 SYGVKD. CDR3 length: 11 amino acids. Trimming took 6 bases from V and 10 from J; bases not matched to a gene: 2. CDR3 in amino acids: CAIRGQGTAFF. The CDR3 DNA sequence: TGTGCCATCAGGGGACAGGGGACAGCTTTCTTT.

This chain joins TRBV27 and TRBJ1-5, with a weak D call TRBD1 (6 bases). Germline values: CDR1 MNHEY, CDR2 SMNVEV (reference sequence). This CDR3 contains 15 residues. Trimming stripped 4 bases from V and 5 bases from J, with 15 bases between. The CDR3 DNA reads as TGTGCCAGCAGTTCAAACAGGGTAGTCGATCAGCCCCAGCATTTT. Amino acids: CASSSNRVVDQPQHF.

This clone was recorded a few times. The CDR3 nucleotides read TGTGCCAGCAGTCTTGACAGGCTTGAAGCTTTCTTT. It is translated as CASSLDRLEAFF. This rearrangement joins TRBV6-6 to TRBJ1-1, with D perhaps matching TRBD1 (6 bases). CDR1 is MNHNY and CDR2 is SVGAGI in the germline V gene (reference sequence). The ends were cut back, 5 bases at V and 7 bases at J, with 11 bases in the middle. This CDR3 region has 12 residues.

The chain joins TRBV4-2 to TRBJ1-3; D is unclear. Trimming pared 0 bases from V and 0 bases from J, leaving 12 bases between. This CDR3 region has 17 residues. The germline V gene has CDR1 LGHNA and CDR2 YNFKEQ. The CDR3 nucleotides read TGTGCCAGCAGCCAAGATCCCGTACAGTTCTCTGGAAACACCATATATTTT. Residues: CASSQDPVQFSGNTIYF.

Notes on this clone: At one boundary the junction diverges from the germline segment, which might be a read error. The sample contains more than one DNA sequence encoding this CDR3. V and J are TRBV27 and TRBJ2-6; 9 positions agree with TRBD1. Germline loops: CDR1 MNHEY, CDR2 SMNVEV (reference sequence). The CDR3 contains 18 residues. The CDR3: CASSGGQGTISGANVLTF. As DNA, the CDR3 is TGCGCCAGCTCCGGGGGACAGGGCACTATCTCTGGGGCCAACGTCCTGACTTTC.

The gene calls are TRBV6-1 and TRBJ1-5; weak D call: TRBD1 (5 bases). Per the germline V gene, CDR1 is MNHNS and CDR2 is SASEGT. This CDR3 comprises 17 residues. Trimming pared 3 bases from V and 0 bases from J, leaving 15 bases between. CDR3 sequence: CASSDSRGRYSNQPQHF. CDR3 nucleotides: TGTGCCAGCAGTGATTCAAGGGGCCGCTATAGCAATCAGCCCCAGCATTTT.

The chain links TRBV29-1 to TRBJ2-5; TRBD1 aligns across 7 bases. Unmatched junction bases numbered 11, after V lost 5 bases and J lost 5 bases. Germline assignment: CDR1 SQVTM and CDR2 ANQGSEA. This CDR3 spans 14 amino acids. Written as DNA, the CDR3 is TGCAGCGTTTCCGGGACAGTGGTCCGGGAGACCCAGTACTTC. Residues: CSVSGTVVRETQYF.

The gene calls are TRBV28 and TRBJ2-1; 7 bases align to TRBD1. Germline V gene data show CDR1 as MDHEN and CDR2 as SYDVKM. Trimming took 0 bases from V and 1 from J; bases not matched to a gene: 3. The CDR3 sequence is 16 residues long. The CDR3 loop reads CASSLWAGGSYNEQFF. The CDR3 coding sequence is TGTGCCAGCAGTTTATGGGCAGGGGGATCCTACAATGAGCAGTTCTTC.

The chain joins TRBV6-6 to TRBJ1-4, with 8 bases lining up with TRBD1. The CDR3 contains 15 residues. J lost 7 bases, V lost 0 bases, and 4 bases had no gene match. Germline V gene data show CDR1 as MNHNY and CDR2 as SVGAGI (reference sequence). The CDR3 is CASSYSTQGAEKLFF. The CDR3 bases are TGTGCCAGCAGTTACTCGACCCAGGGGGCTGAAAAACTGTTTTTT.

The sample holds one count of this clone. The CDR3 nucleotides are TGTGCCAGCAGCTTATCAGGGGCCGAGACCCAGTACTTC. This translates into CASSLSGAETQYF. The chain links TRBV11-3 to TRBJ2-5; the D gene is possibly TRBD1 (6 bases). The CDR3 totals 13 residues. CDR1 is SGHNT and CDR2 is YENEEA in the germline V gene. Trimming removed 2 bases from V and 5 bases from J, with 9 bases in between.

This chain connects TRBV5-1 to TRBJ1-4, with 8 bases matching TRBD1. There are 17 residues in the CDR3. Germline lookup yields CDR1 SGHRS and CDR2 YFSETQ. Unmatched junction bases numbered 10, after V lost 1 base and J lost 5 bases. Written as DNA, the CDR3 is TGCGCCAGCAGCTTGAGGGGCGCGGGACAGGAGAATGAAAAACTGTTTTTT. Its protein is CASSLRGAGQENEKLFF. Using reference TRBV5-1 and TRBJ1-4 for the parts outside the CDR3, the full variable domain is KAGVTQTPRYLIKTRGQQVTLSCSPISGHRSVSWYQQTPGQGLQFLFEYFSETQRNKGNFPGRFSGRQFSNSRSEMNVSTLELGDSALYLCASSLRGAGQENEKLFFGSGTQLSVL.

This chain connects TRBV10-2 to TRBJ1-2, with a tentative D call TRBD1 (6 bases). Germline V gene data show CDR1 as WSHSY and CDR2 as SAAADI. V dropped 7 bases and J dropped 4 bases, with 13 bases sitting between them. The CDR3 has 13 residues. CDR3 in DNA: TGCGCCAGCACCCGAAGGGGGAGCTATGGCTACACCTTC. Protein product: CASTRRGSYGYTF.

V gene TRBV28 combines with J gene TRBJ1-5; TRBD1 agrees at 11 bases. V trimming: 6 bases; J trimming: 5 bases; junction bases outside the gene matches: 6. The CDR3 totals 15 residues. Germline V gene sequence: CDR1 MDHEN, CDR2 SYDVKM. For the CDR3, the DNA is TGTGCCAGCAGCCCCCGGACAGGGGGCTATCAGCCCCAGCATTTT. Translation gives CASSPRTGGYQPQHF.

This sequence joins TRBV18 and TRBJ1-5; a weak D match, TRBD1 (5 bases). Germline V lookup: CDR1 KGHSH, CDR2 LQKENI. The CDR3 length is 13 residues. V dropped 3 bases and J dropped 3 bases, with 6 bases sitting between them. The CDR3 protein is CASSPDTNQPQHF. The DNA of the CDR3 is TGTGCCAGCTCACCGGACACCAATCAGCCCCAGCATTTT.

The chain recombines TRBV10-1 with TRBJ2-2, with D maybe TRBD1 (6 bases). Germline V gene data show CDR1 as WNHNN and CDR2 as SYGVQD (reference sequence). V dropped 3 bases and J dropped 6 bases, with 17 bases sitting between them. CDR3 length: 16 amino acids. CDR3 DNA sequence: TGCGCCAGCAGTGAACACGGGACATCCATGGCCGGGGAGCTGTTTTTT. Protein sequence: CASSEHGTSMAGELFF.

This clone was detected only once. The J gene is TRBJ2-7, the V gene TRBV10-1, with D perhaps matching TRBD2 (6 bases). Trimming took off 6 bases at V and 1 base at J, with 10 bases between the two ends. Germline CDR1 reads WNHNN; CDR2 reads SYGVQD (reference sequence). The CDR3 length is 13 residues. For the CDR3, the DNA is TGCGCCAGCAGCCTTAGCGGTTCCTACGAGCAGTACTTC. It is translated as CASSLSGSYEQYF.

This clone showed up just a few times. The DNA of the CDR3 is TGTGCCAGCAGCTTGGTCGGCGAGGGGGCGAACACTGAAGCTTTCTTT. Translation gives CASSLVGEGANTEAFF. This chain uses TRBV5-8 with TRBJ1-1; 7 bases align to TRBD1. Germline loops: CDR1 SGHTS, CDR2 YDEGEE. The CDR3 is 16 residues long. The junction had 6 bases not matched to a gene; V was cut back by 0 bases and J by 1 base.

The chain carries TRBV4-3 and TRBJ2-7, with TRBD2 matching 7 bases. Per germline, CDR1 LGHNA and CDR2 YSLEER. CDR3 length: 15 residues. V was clipped by 0 bases and J by 3 bases; unmatched bases: 5. The CDR3 DNA sequence: TGCGCCAGCAGCCAAGATCGGGAGGTCCGCTACGAGCAGTACTTC. The encoded protein is CASSQDREVRYEQYF.

The V call is TRBV7-8, the J call TRBJ1-5, with TRBD1 matching 10 bases. CDR3 length: 20 residues. Trimming cost V 5 bases and J 1 base; bases outside gene matches: 17. Germline V gene lookup returns CDR1 SGHVS and CDR2 FQNEAQ. The CDR3 reads CASSAGTGARGSESNQPQHF. In DNA form, the CDR3 reads TGTGCCAGCAGCGCCGGGACAGGGGCCCGGGGCTCGGAGAGCAATCAGCCCCAGCATTTT.

The V call is TRBV6-5, the J call TRBJ2-5; D is possibly TRBD2 (5 bases). The CDR3 sequence is 13 residues long. Per germline, CDR1 MNHEY and CDR2 SVGAGI. The germline V and J ends were trimmed by 6 bases and 3 bases, with 11 bases remaining between them. CDR3 sequence: CASSKRREETQYF. DNA of the CDR3: TGTGCCAGCAGCAAGCGGCGGGAAGAGACCCAGTACTTC.

The CDR3 DNA sequence: TGTGCCTGGGGGACTCCCGGCTACACCTTC. Protein product: CAWGTPGYTF. The gene calls are TRBV30 and TRBJ1-2, with TRBD1 as a possible D gene (5 bases). The CDR3 sequence is 10 residues long. Per the germline V gene, CDR1 is GTSNPN and CDR2 is SVGIG (reference sequence). Between the trimmed V and J ends, which lost 5 bases and 8 bases, there was a span of 9 bases.

This clone was counted once. The chain links TRBV2 to TRBJ1-2, with 11 nucleotides matching TRBD1. Germline V CDR1 and CDR2: SNHLY, FYNNEI. The V segment lost 6 bases and the J segment 1 base; nucleotides outside the gene matches: 4. The CDR3 is 15 amino acids. CDR3: CASRFGTGGNYGYTF. The CDR3 bases are TGTGCCAGCAGGTTTGGGACAGGGGGTAACTATGGCTACACCTTC.

This chain joins TRBV6-6 and TRBJ1-5, with unresolved D. V lost 4 bases to trimming and J lost 0 bases, with 7 bases between them. CDR3 length: 14 amino acids. Germline V CDR1 and CDR2: MNHNY, SVGAGI (reference sequence). CDR3 bases: TGTGCCAGCAGTTGGCAGGATAGCAATCAGCCCCAGCATTTT. Translated, it gives CASSWQDSNQPQHF.